A selection of T cell receptor beta chains follows, all from one sample in a study of T cell changes during pregnancy in multiple sclerosis. Only in-frame clones appear in the TCRdb table, and some are missing; sequencing was by immunoSEQ multiplex PCR. In the table there are over 55,000 clones, roughly 94% of which are singletons. The sequences come from CD8+ T cells from peripheral blood mononuclear cells, collected in the third trimester of pregnancy. The source is a female donor with multiple sclerosis, enrolled in a pregnancy study. Each CDR3 is given with its conserved first and last residue. Fields, in order: V gene, clone size, J gene, D gene, CDR3 protein, CDR3 DNA. D genes are given only for firm matches. Some rows mark clone size as missing; the rest say once, few, many or name a class of expanded clone.

>TRBV4-1|-|TRBJ2-3|-
CASSPRFGGGLTDTQYF
TGCGCCAGCAGCCCCCGCTTCGGAGGGGGCCTCACAGATACGCAGTATTTT
>TRBV27|-|TRBJ2-7|TRBD1
CASSIGTGISYEQYF
TGTGCTAGCAGTATCGGGACAGGGATCTCCTACGAGCAGTACTTC
>TRBV13|once|TRBJ2-7|-
CASRAGSSYEQYF
TGTGCCAGCCGCGCGGGTTCTTCCTACGAGCAGTACTTC
>TRBV7-2|-|TRBJ2-7|TRBD1
CASSLRDRVDEQYF
TGTGCCAGCAGCCTCCGGGACAGGGTCGACGAGCAGTACTTC
>TRBV11-2|-|TRBJ1-1|-
CASSLGRNTEAFF
TGTGCCAGCAGCTTAGGGAGGAACACTGAAGCTTTCTTT
>TRBV19|-|TRBJ2-1|TRBD1
CASSLIAFGQGGYSYNEQFF
TGTGCCAGTAGTTTAATAGCGTTTGGACAGGGGGGATACTCCTACAATGAGCAGTTCTTC
>TRBV5-1|-|TRBJ2-7|TRBD2
CASSLWQTGTRENEQYF
TGCGCCAGCAGCTTGTGGCAGACCGGGACTAGGGAAAACGAGCAGTACTTC
>TRBV11-2|-|TRBJ2-2|TRBD1
CASSWGQVNTGELFF
TGTGCCAGCAGCTGGGGACAGGTGAACACCGGGGAGCTGTTTTTT
>TRBV19|-|TRBJ2-7|-
CASSMGPPLEQYF
TGTGCCAGTAGTATGGGGCCACCCCTCGAGCAGTACTTC
>TRBV9|-|TRBJ1-2|-
CASRGGQNYGYTF
TGTGCCAGCAGGGGGGGGCAGAACTATGGCTACACCTTC
>TRBV7-9|-|TRBJ2-4|-
CASSYHRGWRGLAKNIQYF
TGTGCCAGCAGCTACCACAGGGGTTGGCGGGGTCTAGCCAAAAACATTCAGTACTTC
>TRBV7-6|-|TRBJ2-5|TRBD1
CASSLVSGTGGAETQYF
TGTGCCAGCAGCTTAGTCTCAGGGACAGGGGGCGCCGAGACCCAGTACTTC
>TRBV11-1|-|TRBJ2-1|-
CASSLVGDSYNEQFF
TGTGCCAGCAGCTTAGTAGGGGATTCCTACAATGAGCAGTTCTTC
>TRBV4-1|-|TRBJ2-1|TRBD2
CASSQELADYNEQFF
TGCGCCAGCAGCCAAGAACTAGCGGACTACAATGAGCAGTTCTTC
>TRBV27|-|TRBJ1-5|-
CASSLGGLPPQHF
TGTGCCAGCAGTTTAGGAGGCCTCCCGCCCCAGCATTTT
>TRBV6-5|-|TRBJ1-5|TRBD1
CASSPWTGSNQPQHF
TGTGCCAGCAGTCCTTGGACAGGGTCCAATCAGCCCCAGCATTTT
>TRBV25-1|-|TRBJ2-7|-
CASSPGQEQYF
TGTGCCAGCAGTCCAGGGCAAGAGCAGTACTTC
>TRBV5-4|-|TRBJ1-1|-
CASSFGQGTEAFF
TGTGCCAGCAGCTTTGGGCAAGGCACTGAAGCTTTCTTT
>TRBV13|-|TRBJ2-5|TRBD2
CASSPGLGSFETQYF
TGTGCCAGCAGCCCTGGACTAGGAAGTTTCGAGACCCAGTACTTC
>TRBV7-9|-|TRBJ2-5|TRBD2
CASSLPSGTSGMEGETQYF
TGTGCCAGCAGCTTACCATCCGGGACTAGCGGGATGGAGGGGGAGACCCAGTACTTC
>TRBV2|-|TRBJ2-2|TRBD2
CASSELAGEQTGELFF
TGTGCCAGCAGTGAACTGGCGGGAGAGCAGACCGGGGAGCTGTTTTTT
>TRBV7-9|once|TRBJ2-7|TRBD2
CASSSPPTSAAFYEQYF
TGTGCCAGCAGCTCCCCCCCAACTAGCGCCGCGTTCTACGAGCAGTACTTC
>TRBV10-3|-|TRBJ1-2|-
CAISENSQLFSGYTF
TGTGCCATCAGCGAAAACAGCCAGCTTTTTTCTGGCTACACCTTC
>TRBV11-3|-|TRBJ2-4|TRBD2
CASSLAGGPGNIQYF
TGTGCCAGCAGCTTAGCGGGAGGGCCGGGGAACATTCAGTACTTC